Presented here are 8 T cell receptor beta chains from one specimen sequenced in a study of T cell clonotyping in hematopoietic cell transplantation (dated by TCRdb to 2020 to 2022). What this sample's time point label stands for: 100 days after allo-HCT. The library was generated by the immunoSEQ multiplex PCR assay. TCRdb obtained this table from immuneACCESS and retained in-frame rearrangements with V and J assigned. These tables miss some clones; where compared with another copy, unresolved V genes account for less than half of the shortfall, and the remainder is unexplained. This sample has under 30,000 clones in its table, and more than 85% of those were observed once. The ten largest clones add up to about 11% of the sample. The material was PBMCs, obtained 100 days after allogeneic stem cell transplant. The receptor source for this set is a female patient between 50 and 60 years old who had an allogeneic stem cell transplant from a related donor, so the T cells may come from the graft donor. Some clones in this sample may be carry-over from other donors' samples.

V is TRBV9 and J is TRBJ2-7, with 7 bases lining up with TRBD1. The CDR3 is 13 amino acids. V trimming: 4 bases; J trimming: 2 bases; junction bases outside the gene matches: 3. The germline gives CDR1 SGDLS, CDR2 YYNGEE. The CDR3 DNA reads TGTGCCAGCAGCACACAGGGGACCTACGAGCAGTACTTC. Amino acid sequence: CASSTQGTYEQYF.

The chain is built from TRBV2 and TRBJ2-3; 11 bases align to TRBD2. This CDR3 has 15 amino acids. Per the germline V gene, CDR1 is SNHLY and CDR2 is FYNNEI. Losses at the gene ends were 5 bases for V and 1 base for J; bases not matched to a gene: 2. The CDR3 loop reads CASSYSGGGTDTQYF. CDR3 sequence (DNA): TGTGCCAGCAGTTATAGCGGGGGGGGCACAGATACGCAGTATTTT.

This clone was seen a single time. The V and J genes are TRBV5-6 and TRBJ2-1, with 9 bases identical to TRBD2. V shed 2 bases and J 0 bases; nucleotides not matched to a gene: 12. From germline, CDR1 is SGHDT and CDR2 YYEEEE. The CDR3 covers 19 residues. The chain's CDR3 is CASSFRLADPFSSYNEQFF. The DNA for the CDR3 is TGTGCCAGCAGCTTCAGACTAGCGGACCCCTTTAGCTCCTACAATGAGCAGTTCTTC.

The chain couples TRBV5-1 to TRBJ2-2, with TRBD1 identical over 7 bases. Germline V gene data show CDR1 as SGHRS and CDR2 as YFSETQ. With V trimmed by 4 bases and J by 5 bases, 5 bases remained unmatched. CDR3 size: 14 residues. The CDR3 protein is CASSLGQLTGELFF. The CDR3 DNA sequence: TGCGCCAGCAGCCTGGGACAGCTTACCGGGGAGCTGTTTTTT.

CDR3 loop: CASPMDSYEQYF. The CDR3 DNA sequence: TGTGCCAGTCCAATGGACTCCTACGAGCAGTACTTC. The chain couples TRBV19 to TRBJ2-7, with unresolved D. CDR1 and CDR2 (germline): LNHDA, SQIVND (reference sequence). V was pared by 8 bases and J by 0 bases, with 8 bases between. The CDR3 extends over 12 amino acids.

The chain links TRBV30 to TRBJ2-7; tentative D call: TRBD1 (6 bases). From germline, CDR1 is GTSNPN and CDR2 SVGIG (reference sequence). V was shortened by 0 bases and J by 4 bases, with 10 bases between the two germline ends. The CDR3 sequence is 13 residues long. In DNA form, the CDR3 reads TGTGCCTGGAGTGTAAAACAGGGATACGAGCAGTACTTC. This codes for CAWSVKQGYEQYF.

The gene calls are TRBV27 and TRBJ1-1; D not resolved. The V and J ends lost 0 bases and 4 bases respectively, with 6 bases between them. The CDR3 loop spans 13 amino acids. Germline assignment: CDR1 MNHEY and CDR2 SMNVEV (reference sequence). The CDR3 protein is CASSLSGGTEAFF. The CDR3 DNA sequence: TGTGCCAGCAGTTTATCGGGTGGCACTGAAGCTTTCTTT.

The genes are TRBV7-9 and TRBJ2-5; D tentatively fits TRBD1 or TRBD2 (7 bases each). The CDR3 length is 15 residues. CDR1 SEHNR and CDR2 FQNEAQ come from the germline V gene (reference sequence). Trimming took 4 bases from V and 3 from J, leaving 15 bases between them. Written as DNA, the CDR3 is TGTGCCAGCAGCTCGCGGGGAGGGGGCGAAGAGACCCAGTACTTC. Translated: CASSSRGGGEETQYF.